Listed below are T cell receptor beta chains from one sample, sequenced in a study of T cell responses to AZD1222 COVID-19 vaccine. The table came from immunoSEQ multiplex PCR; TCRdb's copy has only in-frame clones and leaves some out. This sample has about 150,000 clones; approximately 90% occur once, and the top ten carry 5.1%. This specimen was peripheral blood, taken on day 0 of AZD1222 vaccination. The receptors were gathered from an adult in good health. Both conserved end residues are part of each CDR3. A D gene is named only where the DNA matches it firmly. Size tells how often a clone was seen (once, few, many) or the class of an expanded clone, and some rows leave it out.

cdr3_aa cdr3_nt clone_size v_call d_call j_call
CASSYSPGGGEKLFF TGTGCCAGCAGTTACTCGCCAGGGGGGGGTGAAAAACTGTTTTTT once TRBV6-5 TRBD1 TRBJ1-4
CASSESMTGGWAGSTEAFF TGCGCCAGCAGTGAGTCCATGACAGGGGGCTGGGCTGGAAGCACTGAAGCTTTCTTT NA TRBV10-2 TRBD1 TRBJ1-1
CASSSGSSYGYTF TGTGCCAGCAGCTCCGGGAGTAGCTATGGCTACACCTTC NA TRBV7-3 NA TRBJ1-2
CASRLAPVGYTF TGTGCCAGCAGACTTGCCCCCGTTGGCTACACCTTC NA TRBV28 NA TRBJ1-2
CASSNRQGRGQPQHF TGTGCCAGTAGTAACCGACAGGGGAGGGGTCAGCCCCAGCATTTT NA TRBV19 TRBD1 TRBJ1-5
CASSPTPRDRGYEQYF TGTGCCAGTAGCCCGACCCCACGGGACAGGGGCTACGAGCAGTACTTC NA TRBV19 TRBD1 TRBJ2-7
CASSTDTLYQPQHF TGCGCCAGCAGTACCGACACCTTATATCAGCCCCAGCATTTT NA TRBV10-2 NA TRBJ1-5
CASSLELPPTAFF TGTGCCAGCAGCTTAGAGCTGCCCCCAACGGCTTTCTTT NA TRBV7-8 NA TRBJ1-1
CASSYSTAGVSEQFF TGTGCCAGCAGTTACTCGACAGCGGGAGTATCTGAGCAGTTCTTC NA TRBV6-5 TRBD2 TRBJ2-1
CASIPSGRGEQFF TGTGCCAGCATCCCAAGCGGGAGGGGTGAGCAGTTCTTC NA TRBV6-6 TRBD2 TRBJ2-1
CASSLGRGSGNTIYF TGTGCCAGCAGCTTAGGCCGTGGCTCTGGAAACACCATATATTTT NA TRBV7-3 NA TRBJ1-3
CASSLQRRGHANTGELFF TGTGCCAGCAGCTTACAAAGAAGGGGACACGCGAACACCGGGGAGCTGTTTTTT NA TRBV7-2 NA TRBJ2-2
CASSLQGGWDNEQFF TGTGCCAGCAGCCTACAGGGTGGGTGGGACAATGAGCAGTTCTTC NA TRBV7-3 NA TRBJ2-1
CSASDPGLADAYNEQFF TGCAGTGCTAGTGACCCGGGACTAGCGGATGCCTACAATGAGCAGTTCTTC NA TRBV20-1 TRBD2 TRBJ2-1
CASTSGRDFSYEQYF TGCGCCAGCACGAGCGGGAGGGATTTCTCCTACGAGCAGTACTTC NA TRBV5-1 TRBD2 TRBJ2-7
CASSLQGSLSPLHF TGTGCCAGCAGCTTACAGGGAAGCCTCTCACCCCTCCACTTT NA TRBV11-3 NA TRBJ1-6
CASSLSYGYTF TGTGCCAGCAGTTTATCTTATGGCTACACCTTC NA TRBV28 NA TRBJ1-2
CASSLYRVLGNQPQHF TGTGCCAGCAGTTTGTACAGGGTTCTGGGCAATCAGCCCCAGCATTTT NA TRBV28 NA TRBJ1-5
CASSRRTGQGTDTQYF TGTGCCAGCAGCAGGCGGACAGGGCAGGGCACAGATACGCAGTATTTT NA TRBV14 TRBD1 TRBJ2-3
CASRRAIGGNEQFF TGTGCCAGCAGGAGGGCTATCGGGGGCAATGAGCAGTTCTTC NA TRBV2 NA TRBJ2-1
CASSMPGANVLTF TGTGCCAGTAGTATGCCTGGGGCCAACGTCCTGACTTTC NA TRBV19 NA TRBJ2-6
CASSPTGRPLYGYTF TGTGCCAGCTCACCAACCGGACGGCCGCTCTATGGCTACACCTTC NA TRBV18 NA TRBJ1-2
CASTPGGNTEAFF TGTGCCAGCACCCCTGGGGGGAACACTGAAGCTTTCTTT NA TRBV7-9 NA TRBJ1-1
CASSSTRAGYNEQFF TGTGCCAGCAGCTCCACGAGGGCAGGGTACAATGAGCAGTTCTTC NA TRBV7-9 NA TRBJ2-1
CASSLVRFSSYNEQFF TGTGCCAGCAGCTTAGTCCGGTTTAGCAGCTACAATGAGCAGTTCTTC NA TRBV7-8 NA TRBJ2-1
CAIRDSTTNYEQYF TGTGCCATCAGGGACTCCACCACTAACTACGAGCAGTACTTC NA TRBV10-3 NA TRBJ2-7
CASSRPNEQFF TGTGCCAGCAGCCGGCCAAATGAGCAGTTCTTC NA TRBV4-2 NA TRBJ2-1
CASSLEGLSNQPQHF TGTGCCAGCAGCTTAGAAGGACTTAGCAATCAGCCCCAGCATTTT once TRBV7-2 NA TRBJ1-5
CASSLSGGGYGYTF TGTGCCAGCAGCTTATCGGGAGGGGGTTATGGCTACACCTTC NA TRBV7-9 NA TRBJ1-2
CASSQTRDRGQYF TGTGCCAGCAGTCAAACCCGGGACAGGGGGCAGTACTTC medium-sized TRBV6-6 TRBD1 TRBJ2-7
CASSLNGGQNTEAFF TGTGCCAGCAGCTTGAACGGGGGCCAGAACACTGAAGCTTTCTTT NA TRBV5-8 NA TRBJ1-1
CASGSGGPGKTQYF TGTGCCAGCGGGTCGGGAGGGCCTGGAAAGACCCAGTACTTC NA TRBV6-5 TRBD2 TRBJ2-5
CATSDLVQRAPGSTKTEAFF TGTGCCACCAGTGATTTGGTTCAACGGGCGCCAGGGAGCACTAAGACTGAAGCTTTCTTT medium-sized TRBV24-1 NA TRBJ1-1
CASSPQNGYTF TGTGCCAGCTCACCACAAAATGGCTACACCTTC few TRBV18 NA TRBJ1-2
CASSLPLSWGTEAFF TGTGCCAGCAGCTTACCCCTGTCCTGGGGCACTGAAGCTTTCTTT NA TRBV5-4 NA TRBJ1-1
CASSSRTGLVGELFF TGTGCCAGCAGCTCAAGGACAGGGCTTGTCGGGGAGCTGTTTTTT NA TRBV7-9 TRBD1 TRBJ2-2
CASTPGGSSDEQYF TGCGCCAGCACCCCTGGGGGGTCCTCTGACGAGCAGTACTTC NA TRBV4-1 NA TRBJ2-7
CASSFTRGDGTEAFF TGTGCCAGCAGCTTCACGAGAGGGGATGGCACTGAAGCTTTCTTT NA TRBV7-2 NA TRBJ1-1
CASSFRSRLYF TGTGCCAGCAGCTTCCGGTCGAGGCTGTATTTT NA TRBV7-3 NA TRBJ2-3
CASSGTGNQPQHF TGTGCCAGCAGTGGGACGGGTAATCAGCCCCAGCATTTT NA TRBV9 NA TRBJ1-5
CASSQVYSPLLKWQFF TGTGCCAGCAGCCAAGTATACAGCCCGCTATTAAAGTGGCAGTTCTTC NA TRBV3-1/TRBV3-2 NA TRBJ2-1